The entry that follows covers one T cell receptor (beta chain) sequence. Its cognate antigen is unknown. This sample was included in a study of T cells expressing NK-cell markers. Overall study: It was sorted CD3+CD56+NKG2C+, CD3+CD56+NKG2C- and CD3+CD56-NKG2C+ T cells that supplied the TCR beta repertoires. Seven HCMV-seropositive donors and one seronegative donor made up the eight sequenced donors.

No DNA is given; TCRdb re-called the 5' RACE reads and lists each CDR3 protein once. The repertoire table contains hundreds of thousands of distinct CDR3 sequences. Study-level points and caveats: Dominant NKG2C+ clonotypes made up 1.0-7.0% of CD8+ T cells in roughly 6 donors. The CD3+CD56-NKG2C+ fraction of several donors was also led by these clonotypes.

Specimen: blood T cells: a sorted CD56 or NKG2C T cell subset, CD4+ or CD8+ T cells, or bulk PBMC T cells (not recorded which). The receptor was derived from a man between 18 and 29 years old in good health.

CDR3 protein: CSARKFGANQPQHF. V gene TRBV20-1 combines with J gene TRBJ1-5; as DNA is missing, the TRBD1 call by TCRdb cannot be tested. Looked up from germline, CDR1 is DFQATT and CDR2 is SNEGSKA (reference sequence). The CDR3 runs 14 residues.